Each of the 30 T cell receptor beta chains below was sequenced from the same sample in a study of T-cell reconstitution after alpha-beta-depleted transplantation in children. Unique molecular identifiers were incorporated when the TCRbeta library was constructed. MiXCR, applied by TCRdb to the PCR reads, yields one record per CDR3 protein. The sample shows about 460,000 distinct CDR3 sequences, approximately 12% of them seen only once. Sequences were derived from PBMCs from the stem cell graft donor, sampled from the stem cell graft. The receptors shown here come from a human donor who donated a stem cell graft to a child with combined immunodeficiency.

The chain couples TRBV6-1 to TRBJ2-7, with 7 positions matching TRBD2. The V gene's germline CDR1 is MNHNS and CDR2 SASEGT. V gave up 5 bases and J gave up 6 bases; unmatched junction bases: 10. CDR3 length: 14 residues. CDR3 DNA sequence: TGTGCCAGCAGTACCGGGACTAACACTCCCGAGCAGTACTTC. This translates into CASSTGTNTPEQYF.

This clonotype was seen only once. The chain employs TRBV18 and TRBJ2-1; a weak D match, TRBD2 (7 bases). CDR3 length: 16 residues. V was shortened by 0 bases and J by 7 bases, with 16 bases between the two germline ends. Germline loops: CDR1 KGHSH, CDR2 LQKENI. The CDR3 is CASSPPRGREGNEQFF. As DNA, the CDR3 is TGTGCCAGCTCACCACCGCGGGGGCGAGAGGGAAATGAGCAGTTCTTC.

In its sample, this clonotype was seen a few times. Written as DNA, the CDR3 is TGTGCCAGCAGCCAAGGAGCCGGACTAGCGGGGTATGAGCAGTTCTTC. Protein: CASSQGAGLAGYEQFF. The chain recombines TRBV3-1 with TRBJ2-1, with 12 bases aligning to TRBD2. The J segment lost 8 bases and the V segment lost 1 base, leaving 6 bases of the junction unmatched. CDR3 length: 16 residues. Germline-derived CDR1 and CDR2 are LGHDT and YNNKEL (reference sequence).

This chain links TRBV14 with TRBJ1-2, with D uncertain. Trimming pared 3 bases from V and 1 base from J, leaving 6 bases between. CDR3 length equals 13 residues. Germline values: CDR1 SGHDN, CDR2 FVKESK. CDR3 protein: CASSQGNNYGYTF. The DNA for the CDR3 is TGTGCCAGCAGCCAGGGGAATAACTATGGCTACACCTTC.

This clonotype occurred a few times. This chain connects TRBV12-3 or TRBV12-4 to TRBJ1-1; the D gene is possibly TRBD1 (6 bases). The CDR3 runs to 15 residues. V was clipped by 7 bases and J by 1 base, with 16 bases between them. As DNA, the CDR3 is TGTGCCAGCACCTCGTCAGGGGCTTCGAACACTGAAGCTTTCTTT. Translation gives CASTSSGASNTEAFF.

The chain uses TRBV2 and TRBJ1-2, with D possibly being TRBD1 (6 bases). V shed 4 bases and J shed 2 bases, with 14 bases lying between them. Germline CDR1 reads SNHLY; CDR2 reads FYNNEI. The CDR3 consists of 15 residues. The CDR3 sequence is CASSVDPGANYGYTF. The CDR3 bases are TGTGCCAGCAGTGTTGACCCGGGGGCAAACTATGGCTACACCTTC.

This clonotype has only a few counts. The J gene is TRBJ2-7, the V gene TRBV12-3 or TRBV12-4, with a tentative D call TRBD1 (7 bases). V shed 8 bases and J shed 2 bases, with 13 bases lying between them. The CDR3 loop spans 13 amino acids. CDR3 loop: CASRGTATYEQYF. As DNA, the CDR3 is TGTGCCAGCCGGGGGACAGCCACCTACGAGCAGTACTTC.

This clonotype appeared many times. The gene calls are TRBV6-5 and TRBJ2-7; D is unresolved. Germline CDR1 MNHEY, CDR2 SVGAGI. Trimming cost V 0 bases and J 3 bases, with 9 bases left between them. CDR3 length: 14 amino acids. CDR3 protein: CASSYSLSDYEQYF. CDR3 DNA: TGTGCCAGCAGTTACTCTCTATCTGACTACGAGCAGTACTTC.

The chain has TRBV7-3 and TRBJ1-2; tentatively, D is TRBD1 (5 bases). CDR1 is SGHTA and CDR2 is FQGTGA in the germline V gene. V was trimmed by 8 bases and J by 2 bases, leaving 12 bases between them. The CDR3 is 13 amino acids. DNA for the CDR3: TGTGCCAGCGGTGTGGGGCCAAACTATGGCTACACCTTC. Translating it yields CASGVGPNYGYTF.

This clonotype was seen at least ten times. V is TRBV5-1 and J is TRBJ2-5; a possible D gene is TRBD2 (6 bases). Germline CDR1 and CDR2: SGHRS and YFSETQ. Trimming stripped 5 bases from V and 5 bases from J, with 13 bases between. This CDR3 has 13 amino acids. The CDR3 DNA is TGCGCCAGCAGTTCGGGGGTCCAGGAGACCCAGTACTTC. It yields the protein CASSSGVQETQYF.

This clonotype turned up a few times. V usage is TRBV15 and J usage is TRBJ1-6; D not certain. CDR1 and CDR2 (germline): LNHNV, YYDKDF (reference sequence). This CDR3 spans 13 amino acids. V lost 1 base and J lost 8, with 6 bases in between. CDR3 protein: CATSRVTDSPLHF. The CDR3 DNA is TGTGCCACCAGCAGAGTGACGGATTCACCCCTCCACTTT.

V usage is TRBV5-1 and J usage is TRBJ2-1; no reliable D call. V was clipped by 3 bases and J by 7 bases, with 23 bases between them. The CDR3 is 17 amino acids. Germline CDR1 SGHRS, CDR2 YFSETQ. CDR3 nucleotide sequence: TGCGCCAGCAGCTCCGGGTCTCGCGTCGCAACCGGGAATGAGCAGTTCTTC. This translates into CASSSGSRVATGNEQFF.

The rearrangement links TRBV13 to TRBJ2-7; TRBD1 might be the D (6 bases). The CDR3 loop spans 14 amino acids. V lost 2 bases and J 5 bases, leaving 13 bases between the germline ends. The germline gives CDR1 PRHDT, CDR2 FYEKMQ (reference sequence). This CDR3 reads CASSLRGPGDEQYF. The CDR3 bases are TGTGCCAGCAGCTTAAGGGGCCCAGGGGACGAGCAGTACTTC.

This chain connects TRBV28 to TRBJ1-5; 8 bases fit TRBD1. CDR3 length: 15 residues. CDR1 is MDHEN and CDR2 is SYDVKM in the germline V gene. As DNA, the CDR3 is TGTAGAACCACAGGGGGTGGTATTGGCAATCAGCCCCAGCATTTT. The encoded protein is CRTTGGGIGNQPQHF. The whole variable domain, remainder taken from reference TRBV28 and TRBJ1-5, is DVKVTQSSRYLVKRTGEKVFLECVQDMDHENMFWYRQDPGLGLRLIYFSYDVKMKEKGDIPEGYSVSREKKERFSLILESASTNQTSMYLCRTTGGGIGNQPQHFGDGTRLSIL.

With respect to this clonotype: A read error may produce the germline difference seen at one junction end. CDR3 loop: CASSLRTGWERVF. The CDR3 coding sequence is TGTGCCAGCAGCCTCCGGACAGGGTGGGAAAGGGTCTTC. The V and J genes are TRBV12-3 or TRBV12-4 and TRBJ2-1, with 8 bases that match TRBD1. This CDR3 spans 13 amino acids.

J is TRBJ2-7 and V is TRBV3-1; D uncertain. Germline lookup yields CDR1 LGHDT and CDR2 YNNKEL (reference sequence). The CDR3 consists of 12 residues. The ends were cut back, 5 bases at V and 5 bases at J, with 10 bases in the middle. The CDR3 DNA sequence: TGTGCCAGCAGCGGAGCATCGAACGAGCAGTACTTC. This encodes CASSGASNEQYF.

The V call is TRBV24-1, the J call TRBJ2-3; D tentatively fits TRBD1 or TRBD2 (6 bases each). CDR3 length: 16 amino acids. Germline V gene sequence: CDR1 KGHDR, CDR2 SFDVKD. The V end lost 0 bases, the J end lost 5 bases, and 14 bases lay between the germline ends. The CDR3 loop reads CATSDLSGAEGDTQYF. In DNA, the CDR3 is TGTGCCACCAGTGATTTGTCGGGGGCGGAGGGAGATACGCAGTATTTT.

There are a few counts of this clonotype. The chain is built from TRBV30 and TRBJ2-2; D is uncertain. Germline V gene data show CDR1 as GTSNPN and CDR2 as SVGIG (reference sequence). The CDR3 has 13 residues. V lost 0 bases and J lost 8, with 10 bases in between. The CDR3: CAWSVLRVGELFF. Written as DNA, the CDR3 is TGTGCCTGGAGTGTACTCCGGGTAGGGGAGCTGTTTTTT.

In its sample, this clonotype was seen a few times. The chain couples TRBV18 to TRBJ2-5; the match to TRBD1 covers 9 bases. Germline trimming cut 5 bases from V and 4 bases from J; bases unmatched to any gene: 8. CDR3 length: 15 amino acids. Germline V CDR1 and CDR2: KGHSH, LQKENI. The CDR3 nucleotides are TGTGCCAGCTCAAAAATGGGACAGGGAGGAGAGACCCAGTACTTC. It translates to CASSKMGQGGETQYF.

This clonotype occurred a few times. The chain combines TRBV5-1 with TRBJ1-5; the D is unclear. The CDR3 length is 15 residues. V was shortened by 4 bases and J by 6 bases, with 17 bases between the two germline ends. The germline gives CDR1 SGHRS, CDR2 YFSETQ. The CDR3 DNA follows: TGCGCCAGCAGCCTGGCCCCGGGAGGGATTCAGCCCCAGCATTTT. Translation gives CASSLAPGGIQPQHF.

The chain uses TRBV24-1 and TRBJ2-3, with unresolved D. CDR1 is KGHDR and CDR2 is SFDVKD in the germline V gene. Trimming took 3 bases from V and 7 from J, leaving 10 bases between them. This CDR3 spans 13 amino acids. The CDR3 reads CATSDVAAYTQYF. CDR3 coding DNA: TGTGCCACCAGTGATGTCGCAGCTTATACGCAGTATTTT.

This clonotype was detected only a few times. The chain links TRBV4-3 to TRBJ2-3; TRBD1 matches at 7 bases. Trimming took 4 bases from V and 3 from J; bases not matched to a gene: 13. The CDR3 is 17 amino acids. CDR1 is LGHNA, CDR2 YSLEER, per germline. For the CDR3, the DNA is TGCGCCAGCAGCCCGACAAGACAGGGATTTAGGACAGATACGCAGTATTTT. It is translated as CASSPTRQGFRTDTQYF.

This clonotype was counted a few times. The chain combines TRBV11-1 with TRBJ2-7; tentatively, D is TRBD1 (5 bases). The CDR3 consists of 15 residues. Trimming cost V 1 base and J 2 bases, with 12 bases left between them. Germline CDR1 reads SGHAT; CDR2 reads FQDESV (reference sequence). The CDR3 DNA reads TGTGCCAGCAGCTTAGGGACACTCTCGACCTACGAGCAGTACTTC. Translated: CASSLGTLSTYEQYF.

The chain joins TRBV11-3 to TRBJ1-1; the D is unclear. The ends were cut back, 2 bases at V and 4 bases at J, with 11 bases in the middle. The germline V gene has CDR1 SGHNT and CDR2 YENEEA. The CDR3 extends over 14 amino acids. CDR3 loop: CASSLSGRSTEAFF. Written as DNA, the CDR3 is TGTGCCAGCAGCTTATCCGGCAGGTCCACTGAAGCTTTCTTT.

This clonotype was observed at least ten times. The chain combines TRBV29-1 with TRBJ2-2, with 7 bases matching TRBD2. The ends lost 6 bases at V and 2 bases at J; junction bases unmatched: 9. CDR1 is SQVTM, CDR2 ANQGSEA, per germline. The CDR3 consists of 15 residues. The CDR3 sequence: CSVVGEGGNTGELFF. The CDR3 DNA follows: TGCAGCGTGGTCGGGGAGGGTGGAAACACCGGGGAGCTGTTTTTT.

The chain has TRBV7-2 and TRBJ2-7, with 14 positions matching TRBD2. With 5 bases clipped from V and 6 bases from J, the junction kept 6 bases outside the gene matches. Germline CDR1 reads SGHTA; CDR2 reads FQGNSA. The CDR3 consists of 15 residues. The CDR3 nucleotides are TGTGCCAGCAGCCAAAGACTAGCGGGAGGGGCCGAGCAGTACTTC. Protein product: CASSQRLAGGAEQYF.

The chain joins TRBV7-2 to TRBJ2-5, with a tentative D call TRBD2 (5 bases). The length of the CDR3 is 15 residues. V was pared by 5 bases and J by 2 bases, with 15 bases between. Germline lookup yields CDR1 SGHTA and CDR2 FQGNSA. The CDR3 DNA sequence: TGTGCCAGCAGCACGTGGGGAGACATACAAGAGACCCAGTACTTC. It yields the protein CASSTWGDIQETQYF.

This clonotype showed up many times. The V and J genes are TRBV10-3 and TRBJ2-6; D gene unclear. This CDR3 has 15 residues. Trimming shortened V by 4 bases and J by 2 bases, and 9 bases separated the two germline ends. Germline V gene data show CDR1 as ENHRY and CDR2 as SYGVKD. The CDR3 DNA reads as TGTGCCATCAGTGGGGTAGGACCTGGGGCCAACGTCCTGACTTTC. This encodes CAISGVGPGANVLTF.

This clonotype showed up just a few times. The J gene is TRBJ2-1, the V gene TRBV20-1; 9 bases match TRBD2. The CDR3 has 19 residues. J was trimmed by 4 bases and V by 0 bases; bases with no gene match: 16. Per the germline V gene, CDR1 is DFQATT and CDR2 is SNEGSKA (reference sequence). DNA for the CDR3: TGCAGTGCTAGAGATAGAGTCCCCTTTAGCGGGGGTTTTTACAATGAGCAGTTCTTC. Its translation is CSARDRVPFSGGFYNEQFF.

The chain recombines TRBV12-3 or TRBV12-4 with TRBJ1-2; tentatively, D is TRBD1 (6 bases). The CDR3 is 16 residues long. The germline V and J ends were trimmed by 6 bases and 2 bases, with 19 bases remaining between them. CDR3 amino acids: CASSLVGAPVNYGYTF. CDR3 in DNA: TGTGCCAGCAGCCTGGTGGGGGCGCCGGTGAACTATGGCTACACCTTC.